This record concerns one T cell receptor beta chain sequence. These data originate in a study of blood T cell repertoires in COVID-19. Study-wide background: Acute and convalescent COVID-19 specimens originated in the United States, Italy and Spain. T cells, B-cell-depleted T cells, or PBMCs provided the cDNA or gDNA that served as material.

CDR3 length: 15 amino acids. Germline loops: CDR1 LNHDA, CDR2 SQIVND (reference sequence). V was clipped by 7 bases and J by 0 bases, with 14 bases between them. As originally analysed: Scientists estimated how many nucleated cells there were by amplifying reference gene primers. The protocol was immunoSEQ multiplex PCR, while the TCRdb copy is restricted to in-frame clones and leaves out a portion. V and J calls and clone size are given by that table; D and trimming were obtained from the DNA. This sample has around 260,000 clones; less than 85% occur once, and the top ten carry roughly 4.5%. The sequence was obtained from a man aged 60 to 75 who had recovered from COVID-19. This chain links TRBV19 with TRBJ2-3; D unclear. The specimen was peripheral blood. As DNA, the CDR3 is TGTGCCAGTATCAAGAACTTCTATAGCACAGATACGCAGTATTTT. Translated, it gives CASIKNFYSTDTQYF.